Below are 28 T cell receptor beta chains sequenced from a single sample in a study of blood T cells in healthy people across ages. A second PCR, run for about 7 to 11 cycles, used a sample-barcoded 5' primer plus a J-beta primer mix. TCRdb recomputed calls from the 5' RACE reads with MiXCR, one row per CDR3 protein. The repertoire consists of 600,000 to 850,000 distinct CDR3 sequences, with approximately 39% occurring once and the leading ten covering around 20%. The specimen sequenced was blood. These receptors all come from a woman aged 55-75 years in good health.

The CDR3 DNA reads as TGCAGTGCTAGAGATCCGAGTATCCACGAGCAGTACTTC. The encoded protein is CSARDPSIHEQYF. V and J are TRBV20-1 and TRBJ2-5; D gene unclear. Matching the DNA end better, TRBJ2-7 makes the J call doubtful. Germline V gene lookup returns CDR1 DFQATT and CDR2 SNEGSKA (reference sequence). This CDR3 has 13 residues.

This clonotype was picked up a small number of times. The V gene is TRBV20-1, the J gene TRBJ2-1, with 13 bases aligning to TRBD2. The junction had 12 bases not matched to a gene; V was cut back by 3 bases and J by 7 bases. The CDR3 runs 17 residues. The V gene's germline CDR1 is DFQATT and CDR2 SNEGSKA (reference sequence). The CDR3 DNA sequence: TGCAGTGCTAGCTTTGCCCCGGGACTAGCGGGGACGAATGAGCAGTTCTTC. Translated: CSASFAPGLAGTNEQFF.

This clonotype was detected ten times or more. J is TRBJ2-1 and V is TRBV4-3; D is possibly TRBD2 (5 bases). Germline lookup yields CDR1 LGHNA and CDR2 YSLEER. This CDR3 has 13 amino acids. Trimming removed 3 bases from V and 4 bases from J, with 7 bases in between. CDR3 sequence reads: CASSQRGYNEQFF. The CDR3 DNA sequence: TGCGCCAGCAGCCAGCGCGGGTACAATGAGCAGTTCTTC.

This clonotype was counted a few times. The V gene is TRBV2, the J gene TRBJ2-5; 7 nucleotides match TRBD1. V was pared by 6 bases and J by 1 base, with 8 bases of the junction left unmatched. Germline V lookup: CDR1 SNHLY, CDR2 FYNNEI. The CDR3 length is 15 residues. The chain's CDR3 is CASRAWDSIQETQYF. DNA for the CDR3: TGTGCCAGCAGAGCTTGGGACAGTATCCAAGAGACCCAGTACTTC.

This clonotype was recorded a few times. J is TRBJ2-1 and V is TRBV27, with 7 bases that match TRBD2. The CDR3 is 17 amino acids. V was pared by 1 base and J by 0 bases, with 6 bases of the junction left unmatched. Germline CDR1 reads MNHEY; CDR2 reads SMNVEV (reference sequence). Here the CDR3 reads CASSLWGGPNSYNEQFF. The CDR3 DNA sequence: TGTGCCAGCAGTTTATGGGGAGGGCCGAACTCCTACAATGAGCAGTTCTTC.

The gene calls are TRBV7-9 and TRBJ2-7, with 7 bases identical to TRBD1. J gave up 11 bases and V 5 bases, and 12 bases lay outside the gene matches. The CDR3 runs 13 residues. Germline CDR1 reads SEHNR; CDR2 reads FQNEAQ (reference sequence). The CDR3 is CASSPGTATLEYF. Here the CDR3 DNA reads TGTGCCAGCAGCCCCGGGACAGCGACTCTTGAGTACTTC. The whole variable domain, remainder taken from reference TRBV7-9 and TRBJ2-7, is DTGVSQNPRHKITKRGQNVTFRCDPISEHNRLYWYRQTLGQGPEFLTYFQNEAQLEKSRLLSDRFSAERPKGSFSTLEIQRTEQGDSAMYLCASSPGTATLEYFGPGTRLTVT.

The V gene is TRBV20-1, the J gene TRBJ1-6, with D maybe TRBD1 (5 bases). Germline assignment: CDR1 DFQATT and CDR2 SNEGSKA (reference sequence). CDR3 size: 18 residues. With 2 bases removed from V and 10 bases from J, the gap between germline ends came to 27 bases. In DNA form, the CDR3 reads TGCAGTGCTAGAAACGGGTTGGGTCAGGGCTTTACGAAGTCACCCCTCCACTTT. This gives the protein CSARNGLGQGFTKSPLHF.

V gene TRBV7-9 combines with J gene TRBJ2-3; D may be TRBD1 (6 bases). Germline V gives CDR1 SEHNR, CDR2 FQNEAQ (reference sequence). V was clipped by 5 bases and J by 8 bases, with 23 bases between them. The CDR3 is 16 residues long. In DNA, the CDR3 is TGTGCCAGCAGCACCCCTCGGACTGGGGGCTTTGGTACGCAGTATTTT. Translation gives CASSTPRTGGFGTQYF.

The rearrangement joins TRBV6-1 to TRBJ2-1, with D tentatively TRBD1 (6 bases). Trimming cost V 5 bases and J 4 bases, with 15 bases left between them. CDR3 size: 15 residues. CDR1 and CDR2 (germline): MNHNS, SASEGT. CDR3 sequence: CASSRFVTGYNEQFF. CDR3 DNA: TGTGCCAGCAGTCGATTTGTAACAGGGTACAATGAGCAGTTCTTC.

This chain joins TRBV28 and TRBJ2-1; tentative D call: TRBD2 (6 bases). CDR1 and CDR2 (germline): MDHEN, SYDVKM. There are 15 residues in the CDR3. V shed 7 bases and J shed 7 bases, with 20 bases lying between them. CDR3 sequence reads: CASKTIGAGKNEQFF. The CDR3 nucleotides are TGTGCCAGCAAAACGATTGGGGCGGGAAAGAATGAGCAGTTCTTC.

The chain employs TRBV20-1 and TRBJ2-5, with 9 bases matching TRBD2. The CDR3 is made up of 15 amino acids. With 1 base clipped from V and 5 bases from J, the junction kept 8 bases outside the gene matches. Germline V CDR1 and CDR2: DFQATT, SNEGSKA (reference sequence). The CDR3 sequence is CSARAPSGTRETQYF. The CDR3 DNA reads TGCAGTGCTAGAGCCCCTAGCGGGACACGCGAGACCCAGTACTTC.

The chain uses TRBV6-1 and TRBJ1-1; D might be TRBD1 (6 bases). V shed 3 bases and J shed 5 bases, with 16 bases lying between them. Germline CDR1 MNHNS, CDR2 SASEGT. CDR3 length: 15 amino acids. CDR3 bases: TGTGCCAGCAGTGAGCTTCGGGGGGCGCAAACTGAAGCTTTCTTT. Translation: CASSELRGAQTEAFF.

The sample holds a few counts of this clonotype. The J gene is TRBJ1-2, the V gene TRBV5-5; the D gene is possibly TRBD1 (6 bases). This CDR3 contains 15 residues. CDR1 is SGHKS, CDR2 YYEKEE, per germline (reference sequence). V lost 3 bases to trimming and J lost 4 bases, with 16 bases between them. CDR3 bases: TGTGCCAGCAGCTCGTCGACAGCGGGGGCCTATGGCTACACCTTC. It encodes CASSSSTAGAYGYTF.

This clonotype was observed a handful of times. V gene TRBV6-1 combines with J gene TRBJ1-1, with TRBD1 identical over 9 bases. J gave up 6 bases and V 7 bases, and 18 bases lay outside the gene matches. Germline CDR1 and CDR2: MNHNS and SASEGT. The CDR3 has 17 amino acids. The DNA for the CDR3 is TGTGCCAGCAATCCGGGACAGGGACCCCTGGGGCTCCCTGAAGCTTTCTTT. As protein: CASNPGQGPLGLPEAFF.

This clonotype occurred a few times. The V call is TRBV2, the J call TRBJ2-1, with 7 bases that match TRBD2. The germline gives CDR1 SNHLY, CDR2 FYNNEI. The CDR3 runs to 15 residues. Trimming cost V 1 base and J 7 bases; bases outside gene matches: 7. The DNA of the CDR3 is TGTGCCAGCAGTGAAGGACTAGCTCGGGGGAATGAGCAGTTCTTC. It codes for CASSEGLARGNEQFF.

The gene calls are TRBV7-2 and TRBJ1-1, with D maybe TRBD1 (6 bases). The CDR3 loop spans 14 amino acids. Trimming shortened V by 7 bases and J by 1 base, and 13 bases separated the two germline ends. The germline CDR1 and CDR2 sequences are SGHTA and FQGNSA. CDR3 amino acids: CASTWDNQNTEAFF. The CDR3 bases are TGTGCCAGCACCTGGGACAACCAGAACACTGAAGCTTTCTTT.

This rearrangement joins TRBV6-2 or TRBV6-3 to TRBJ2-1; the match to TRBD2 covers 9 bases. The CDR3 has 13 amino acids. The V and J ends lost 7 bases and 10 bases, in that order; junction bases with no gene match: 8. Per germline, CDR1 MNHEY and CDR2 SVGEGT. CDR3: CASTSGGLKEQFF. DNA of the CDR3: TGTGCCAGCACCAGCGGGGGGTTGAAGGAGCAGTTCTTC.

V gene TRBV29-1 combines with J gene TRBJ2-7; no clear D. This CDR3 has 12 residues. Trimming cost V 2 bases and J 6 bases, with 11 bases left between them. Germline-derived CDR1 and CDR2 are SQVTM and ANQGSEA. In nucleotides, the CDR3 is TGCAGCGTTGAACTACCGATAGGCGAGCAGTACTTC. The encoded protein is CSVELPIGEQYF.

The rearrangement uses TRBV3-1 and TRBJ2-1; 9 positions agree with TRBD2. Per the germline V gene, CDR1 is LGHDT and CDR2 is YNNKEL (reference sequence). The V segment lost 0 bases and the J segment 6 bases; nucleotides outside the gene matches: 3. The CDR3 totals 15 residues. The CDR3, as DNA: TGTGCCAGCAGCCAAGAGCGGGGGGGCCGCAATGAGCAGTTCTTC. Its protein product is CASSQERGGRNEQFF.

There are a few counts of this clonotype. The chain links TRBV12-3 or TRBV12-4 to TRBJ2-2, with 7 positions matching TRBD2. The CDR3 runs 16 residues. V was clipped by 7 bases and J by 2 bases; unmatched bases: 10. CDR3: CASTPGGSGNTGELFF. The CDR3 DNA is TGTGCCAGCACCCCTGGCGGGAGTGGAAACACCGGGGAGCTGTTTTTT.

The rearrangement uses TRBV29-1 and TRBJ1-2; D unclear. Germline loops: CDR1 SQVTM, CDR2 ANQGSEA. The CDR3 is 14 residues long. V lost 8 bases, J lost 0 bases, and 16 bases lay in between. The CDR3 DNA reads TGCAGCCCTCCCCCCGCGCCCACTAACTATGGCTACACCTTC. Translating it yields CSPPPAPTNYGYTF.

This chain connects TRBV9 to TRBJ1-1, with 9 bases lining up with TRBD1. The germline gives CDR1 SGDLS, CDR2 YYNGEE. The CDR3 consists of 15 residues. Trimming removed 4 bases from V and 1 base from J; junction bases left unmatched: 5. The CDR3 coding sequence is TGTGCCAGCAGCACACAGGGACAGGGGAACACTGAAGCTTTCTTT. It codes for CASSTQGQGNTEAFF.

This clonotype was seen only a few times. The chain couples TRBV19 to TRBJ1-2; D is unclear. Germline loops: CDR1 LNHDA, CDR2 SQIVND (reference sequence). Trimming left V 4 bases short and J 6 bases short, with 9 bases between. The CDR3 runs 12 residues. The CDR3 coding sequence is TGTGCCAGTAGTACGGCACGGAATGGCTACACCTTC. Amino acid sequence: CASSTARNGYTF.

This clonotype was counted between two and nine times. V gene TRBV12-3 or TRBV12-4 combines with J gene TRBJ2-1; TRBD2 agrees at 9 bases. The CDR3 sequence is 14 residues long. The V segment lost 5 bases and the J segment 6 bases; nucleotides outside the gene matches: 5. CDR3 protein: CASSVSLAGNEQFF. CDR3 nucleotides: TGTGCCAGCAGTGTTTCACTAGCGGGCAATGAGCAGTTCTTC.

In its sample, this clonotype was seen a few times. The chain combines TRBV20-1 with TRBJ2-7; TRBD2 matches 11 bases. The CDR3 loop spans 16 amino acids. Unmatched junction bases numbered 6, after V lost 0 bases and J lost 2 bases. Germline V CDR1 and CDR2: DFQATT, SNEGSKA (reference sequence). DNA of the CDR3: TGCAGTGCTAGAGATCTGGATAGCGGGAGGGCCTACGAGCAGTACTTC. It codes for CSARDLDSGRAYEQYF.

The CDR3, as DNA: TGCAGCACCTGGGCCCTCAGCGGGACTGAAGCTTTCTTT. Its translation: CSTWALSGTEAFF. The chain employs TRBV29-1 and TRBJ1-1; D ambiguous. V lost 8 bases, J lost 5 bases, and 18 bases lay in between. Germline CDR1 reads SQVTM; CDR2 reads ANQGSEA. The CDR3 extends over 13 amino acids.

Only a few counts were recorded for this clonotype. The genes are TRBV18 and TRBJ2-3, with D possibly TRBD1 on 6 matching bases. Germline-derived CDR1 and CDR2 are KGHSH and LQKENI. The CDR3 is 16 residues long. V dropped 2 bases and J dropped 6 bases, with 18 bases sitting between them. The DNA for the CDR3 is TGTGCCAGCTCACCAGATTCGGGACACCCTGGCGATACGCAGTATTTT. This codes for CASSPDSGHPGDTQYF. Together with reference TRBV18 and TRBJ2-3, the CDR3 gives the full variable domain: NAGVMQNPRHLVRRRGQEARLRCSPMKGHSHVYWYRQLPEEGLKFMVYLQKENIIDESGMPKERFSAEFPKEGPSILRIQQVVRGDSAAYFCASSPDSGHPGDTQYFGPGTRLTVL.

V is TRBV5-1 and J is TRBJ2-7; weak D call: TRBD1 (5 bases). The germline V and J ends were trimmed by 0 bases and 3 bases, with 13 bases remaining between them. Germline CDR1 reads SGHRS; CDR2 reads YFSETQ. The CDR3 is made up of 15 amino acids. The CDR3 sequence is CASSLDPDTYYEQYF. The CDR3 nucleotides read TGCGCCAGCAGCTTGGACCCGGACACCTACTACGAGCAGTACTTC. The complete variable domain, with remaining parts taken from reference TRBV5-1 and TRBJ2-7, reads KAGVTQTPRYLIKTRGQQVTLSCSPISGHRSVSWYQQTPGQGLQFLFEYFSETQRNKGNFPGRFSGRQFSNSRSEMNVSTLELGDSALYLCASSLDPDTYYEQYFGPGTRLTVT.